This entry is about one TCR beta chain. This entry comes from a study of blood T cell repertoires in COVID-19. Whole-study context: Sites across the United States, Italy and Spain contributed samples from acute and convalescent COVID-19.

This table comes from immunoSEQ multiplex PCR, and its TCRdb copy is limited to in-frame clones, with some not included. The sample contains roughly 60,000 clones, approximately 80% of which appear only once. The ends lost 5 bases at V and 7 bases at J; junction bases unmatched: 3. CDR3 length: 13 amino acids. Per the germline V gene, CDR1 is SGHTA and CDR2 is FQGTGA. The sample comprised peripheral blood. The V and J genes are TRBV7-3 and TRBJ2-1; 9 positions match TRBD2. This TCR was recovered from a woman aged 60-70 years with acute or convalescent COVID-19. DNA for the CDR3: TGTGCCAGCAGCCGCGGGGGGGCGAATGAGCAGTTCTTC. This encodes CASSRGGANEQFF. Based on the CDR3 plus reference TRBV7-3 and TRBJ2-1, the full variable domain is GAGVSQTPSNKVTEKGKYVELRCDPISGHTALYWYRQSLGQGPEFLIYFQGTGAADDSGLPNDRFFAVRPEGSVSTLKIQRTERGDSAVYLCASSRGGANEQFFGPGTRLTVL.